A selection of T cell receptor beta chains follows, all from one sample in a study of blood T cell repertoires in COVID-19. Profiling relied on immunoSEQ multiplex PCR, and the TCRdb table lists in-frame clones only, not all of them. The sample has around 300,000 clones, around nine tenths seen once; the top ten hold less than 6.5%. The sequenced sample consisted of PBMCs or T cells enriched from blood (not recorded which). The receptors were gathered from a man aged 30 to 45 who had recovered from COVID-19. Both conserved end residues are part of each CDR3. D genes are given only for firm matches. Clone size is not always given. Where it is, it says once, few, many or a class for expanded clones.

D gene,J gene,V gene,clone size,CDR3 protein,CDR3 DNA
TRBD1,TRBJ2-5,TRBV5-1,-,CASRAGTGGETQYF,TGCGCCAGCAGGGCCGGGACAGGGGGAGAGACCCAGTACTTC
TRBD2,TRBJ2-3,TRBV5-1,-,CASSLRASGGFRTDTQYF,TGCGCCAGCAGCTTGCGGGCTAGCGGGGGGTTTCGCACAGATACGCAGTATTTT
TRBD1,TRBJ1-4,TRBV19,once,CASSVKGAWLFF,TGTGCCAGTAGTGTAAAGGGGGCTTGGCTGTTTTTT
TRBD2,TRBJ2-1,TRBV7-2,-,CASIAGAGANNEQFF,TGTGCCAGCATCGCCGGAGCGGGGGCCAACAATGAGCAGTTCTTC
TRBD1,TRBJ2-2,TRBV9,-,CASSPWGTGGELNTGELFF,TGTGCCAGCAGCCCATGGGGGACAGGGGGCGAATTAAACACCGGGGAGCTGTTTTTT
TRBD2,TRBJ2-6,TRBV4-2,once,CASSRTSGGTGANVLTF,TGTGCCAGCAGCCGGACTAGCGGGGGCACTGGGGCCAACGTCCTGACTTTC
TRBD1,TRBJ2-7,TRBV2,-,CASTYRGLSYEQYF,TGTGCCAGCACCTACAGGGGTCTCTCCTACGAGCAGTACTTC
-,TRBJ2-5,TRBV5-5,-,CASSLSPGRRLETQYF,TGTGCCAGCAGCCTGAGTCCGGGAAGGAGGTTGGAGACCCAGTACTTC
-,TRBJ1-3,TRBV14,-,CASSQETGGGNTIYF,TGTGCCAGCAGCCAAGAGACGGGTGGTGGAAACACCATATATTTT
-,TRBJ1-2,TRBV10-1,-,CASSAGRTNYGYTF,TGCGCCAGCAGCGCGGGCAGAACTAACTATGGCTACACCTTC
-,TRBJ1-2,TRBV27,-,CASTTSQDNRGYTF,TGTGCCAGCACTACCTCACAGGACAACCGTGGCTACACCTTC
-,TRBJ1-4,TRBV15,-,CATSRDVGDEKLFF,TGTGCCACCAGCAGAGATGTAGGGGATGAAAAACTGTTTTTT
TRBD1,TRBJ2-7,TRBV11-2,-,CASSFRTGPYEQYF,TGTGCCAGCAGCTTCCGGACAGGCCCCTACGAGCAGTACTTC
-,TRBJ2-5,TRBV15,-,CATSVGGETQYF,TGTGCCACCAGCGTTGGGGGGGAGACCCAGTACTTC
-,TRBJ1-6,TRBV10-3,-,CAISAAGPLHF,TGTGCCATCAGTGCAGCCGGGCCCCTCCACTTT